This T cell receptor (beta chain) was identified during a study of cytomegalovirus exposure and HLA in healthy donors. Findings of the study overall: A later look showed TCR association rates differing by HLA locus, highest for DRB1 and lowest for HLA-C.

This clone was seen a few times. The antigen is unknown. The V and J ends lost 5 bases and 6 bases, in that order; junction bases with no gene match: 4. This CDR3 contains 13 residues. Germline V gene lookup returns CDR1 SEHNR and CDR2 FQNEAQ (reference sequence). The PCR made use of 60 Vbeta and 13 Jbeta primers. TCRdb's copy holds only in-frame clones and misses some; the assay was immunoSEQ multiplex PCR. The table lists about 150,000 clones, approximately 70% of them singletons, with roughly 1.7% in the top ten. This chain connects TRBV7-9 to TRBJ2-1; 7 bases are a match to TRBD1. This clonotype was sampled from a woman in her late teens or twenties in good health and CMV-seronegative. Sequenced sample: PBMCs. The CDR3 DNA follows: TGTGCCAGCAGCCTTACAGGGGTCAATGAGCAGTTCTTC. Its protein is CASSLTGVNEQFF.